Here is one T cell receptor beta chain with its context. TCRdb passed the 5' RACE reads through MiXCR, listing each CDR3 protein once. The repertoire has around 200,000 distinct CDR3 sequences, less than 20% of them found once; the top ten carry more than 3%. The data were obtained in a study of T-cell memory formation after mild COVID-19. CDR3 length: 13 amino acids. Germline lookup yields CDR1 SGHNT and CDR2 YYREEE (reference sequence). The germline V and J ends were trimmed by 2 bases and 5 bases, with 10 bases remaining between them. Sequencing input: PBMCs or a T cell subset sorted from them (not recorded which). The receptor was isolated from a man in his late teens or twenties who had mild COVID-19 (a few samples of this study predate the infection). Cell type and time point are not known. The V call is TRBV5-4, the J call TRBJ1-1; D remains ambiguous. The CDR3 reads CASSFGHETEAFF. CDR3 DNA: TGTGCCAGCAGCTTCGGTCACGAGACTGAAGCTTTCTTT.